The next 9 T cell receptor beta chains were all read from a single sample in a study of T cells in localized non-small cell lung cancer. Here immunoSEQ multiplex PCR was the method, and the copy in TCRdb shows in-frame clones only, minus some. The table lists around 15,000 clones, more than 80% of them singletons. This specimen was peripheral blood, taken before any cancer treatment. These receptors all come from a female donor over 55 with stage I squamous cell lung carcinoma.

J is TRBJ2-7 and V is TRBV25-1, with D possibly being TRBD1 (5 bases). Germline CDR1 MGHDK, CDR2 SYGVNS. The V and J ends lost 0 bases and 2 bases respectively, with 11 bases between them. There are 15 residues in the CDR3. The CDR3 sequence: CASSEYSGRAYEQYF. The CDR3 DNA follows: TGTGCCAGCAGTGAATATTCGGGCAGGGCCTACGAGCAGTACTTC.

The chain links TRBV7-2 to TRBJ2-7; D possibly corresponds to TRBD2 (6 bases). The V end was cut by 4 bases, the J end by 3 bases, with 22 bases between. Germline CDR1 and CDR2: SGHTA and FQGNSA. This CDR3 has 17 residues. CDR3 region: CASSSHSLMGGIYEQYF. The CDR3 bases are TGTGCCAGCAGCTCCCACTCCCTGATGGGGGGAATCTACGAGCAGTACTTC.

This clone was seen a few times. This sequence joins TRBV5-6 and TRBJ2-1; TRBD2 agrees at 9 bases. Per the germline V gene, CDR1 is SGHDT and CDR2 is YYEEEE. This CDR3 contains 17 residues. Trimming took 1 base from V and 2 from J; bases not matched to a gene: 7. CDR3 in DNA: TGTGCCAGCAGCTTGAACTTGCGGGGGGGCCCCTACAATGAGCAGTTCTTC. It is translated as CASSLNLRGGPYNEQFF.

The V gene is TRBV5-4, the J gene TRBJ2-3; D tentatively reads TRBD1 or TRBD2 (5 bases each). CDR3 length: 15 residues. V was cut by 0 bases and J by 1 base, with 9 bases left in between. CDR1 and CDR2 (germline): SGHNT, YYREEE (reference sequence). CDR3 residues: CASSLGGTRTDTQYF. The CDR3 bases are TGTGCCAGCAGCTTGGGGGGGACCCGCACAGATACGCAGTATTTT.

The chain employs TRBV7-3 and TRBJ2-3, with D possibly being TRBD2 (7 bases). The CDR3 totals 14 residues. Germline CDR1 SGHTA, CDR2 FQGTGA. Trimming took off 2 bases at V and 6 bases at J, with 12 bases between the two ends. CDR3 region: CASSLGGAPDTQYF. CDR3 sequence (DNA): TGTGCCAGCAGCTTAGGGGGGGCCCCGGATACGCAGTATTTT.

The table lists this clone with a count of one. CDR3 protein: CAISLLGNEQFF. The CDR3 bases are TGTGCCATCAGCCTCTTAGGCAATGAGCAGTTCTTC. This rearrangement joins TRBV10-3 to TRBJ2-1; no clear D. The CDR3 consists of 12 residues. V dropped 6 bases and J dropped 6 bases, with 9 bases sitting between them. Germline V gives CDR1 ENHRY, CDR2 SYGVKD.

The genes are TRBV25-1 and TRBJ2-3, with D tentatively TRBD2 (5 bases). Deletions cut 3 bases from V and 1 base from J, with 14 bases between. The CDR3 is 16 amino acids. Looked up from germline, CDR1 is MGHDK and CDR2 is SYGVNS. DNA for the CDR3: TGTGCCAGCAGTGATTTGTACTCGAGGGGCACAGATACGCAGTATTTT. Its protein product is CASSDLYSRGTDTQYF.

The chain recombines TRBV7-2 with TRBJ2-7; D is undetermined. The CDR3 spans 13 residues. Germline V gene data show CDR1 as SGHTA and CDR2 as FQGNSA. V lost 5 bases and J lost 3, with 11 bases in between. The CDR3 is CASSVAVNYEQYF. The CDR3 DNA follows: TGTGCCAGCAGCGTCGCGGTAAACTACGAGCAGTACTTC.

This chain links TRBV5-4 with TRBJ2-1; 9 nucleotides align to TRBD2. Germline CDR1 and CDR2: SGHNT and YYREEE (reference sequence). The CDR3 consists of 17 residues. The trim removed 0 bases at V and 6 bases at J, leaving 10 bases unmatched. CDR3 in amino acids: CASSLVVGGRALNEQFF. CDR3 in DNA: TGTGCCAGCAGCTTGGTCGTGGGCGGGAGGGCCCTCAATGAGCAGTTCTTC.